The 9 T cell receptor beta chains below were found in one sample sequenced in a study of cytomegalovirus exposure and HLA in healthy donors. Both 60 Vbeta primers and 13 Jbeta primers went into the PCR. Produced via immunoSEQ multiplex PCR; TCRdb's table is partial and in-frame only. The sample contains 75,000 to 90,000 clones, roughly 80% of which appear only once. The specimen was PBMCs. Every receptor here comes from a human donor in good health.

This clone has a handful of counts. The gene calls are TRBV4-1 and TRBJ1-3; 8 positions agree with TRBD1. V dropped 3 bases and J dropped 4; count of bases not matched to a gene: 5. This CDR3 has 15 residues. Germline CDR1 and CDR2: MGHRA and YSYEKL. CDR3 sequence (DNA): TGCGCCAGCAGCCAGACGACAGGGGCGGGAAACACCATATATTTT. Translating it yields CASSQTTGAGNTIYF.

The V gene is TRBV12-5, the J gene TRBJ1-4, with TRBD1 identical over 8 bases. The CDR3 extends over 16 amino acids. From germline, CDR1 is LGHNT and CDR2 FRNRAP. V dropped 3 bases and J dropped 8; count of bases not matched to a gene: 11. This chain's CDR3 is CASGFPNQGAREKLFF. The CDR3 region has the DNA TGTGCTAGTGGTTTCCCCAACCAGGGGGCCAGAGAAAAACTGTTTTTT.

A word on this clone: At one end the junction does not follow the germline gene, possibly because of a read error. Other DNA sequences in this sample translate to the same CDR3. The genes are TRBV15 and TRBJ1-1; D is undetermined. The CDR3 runs to 15 residues. Germline V gene lookup returns CDR1 LNHNV and CDR2 YYDKDF (reference sequence). CDR3 nucleotides: TGTGCCACCAGCAGAGATTTCGGGGAGAACACTGAAGCCTTCTTT. It encodes CATSRDFGENTEAFF.

The V gene is TRBV29-1, the J gene TRBJ2-5, with TRBD1 identical over 9 bases. The CDR3 length is 12 residues. Germline CDR1 and CDR2: SQVTM and ANQGSEA. V shed 6 bases, J shed 3 bases, and the junction held 2 bases outside the gene matches. Written as DNA, the CDR3 is TGCAGCGTACGGACAGGGGAAGAGACCCAGTACTTC. Translating it yields CSVRTGEETQYF.

The rearrangement joins TRBV7-9 to TRBJ1-6; D is ambiguous. The CDR3 length is 17 residues. V gave up 0 bases and J gave up 0 bases, with 9 bases separating them. Germline V CDR1 and CDR2: SEHNR, FQNEAQ (reference sequence). CDR3 protein: CASSLAPPGSYNSPLHF. The DNA for the CDR3 is TGTGCCAGCAGCTTAGCGCCCCCCGGCTCCTATAATTCACCCCTCCACTTT.

The gene calls are TRBV4-1 and TRBJ2-1; 11 positions agree with TRBD1. CDR1 MGHRA and CDR2 YSYEKL come from the germline V gene. The CDR3 runs to 16 residues. Trimming cost V 4 bases and J 0 bases; bases outside gene matches: 2. CDR3 sequence reads: CASSPGQGASYNEQFF. The CDR3 DNA reads as TGCGCCAGCAGCCCCGGACAGGGGGCCTCCTACAATGAGCAGTTCTTC.

The chain combines TRBV30 with TRBJ1-1; D ambiguous. V dropped 4 bases and J dropped 11 bases, with 14 bases sitting between them. There are 11 residues in the CDR3. Germline V CDR1 and CDR2: GTSNPN, SVGIG (reference sequence). The CDR3 region is CAWTSFRGAFF. CDR3 in DNA: TGTGCCTGGACCTCGTTCCGCGGGGCTTTCTTT.

This clone was detected a few times. The J gene is TRBJ1-1, the V gene TRBV4-1; D unclear. Trimming cost V 6 bases and J 7 bases, with 18 bases left between them. Germline V gene data show CDR1 as MGHRA and CDR2 as YSYEKL. The CDR3 is made up of 14 amino acids. Here the CDR3 DNA reads TGCGCCAGCAGACCTATACTAAGATCCGGTGAAGCTTTCTTT. It encodes CASRPILRSGEAFF.

J is TRBJ1-1 and V is TRBV7-9, with D possibly matching TRBD1 (5 bases). The CDR3 is made up of 13 amino acids. Germline V gene lookup returns CDR1 SEHNR and CDR2 FQNEAQ (reference sequence). V lost 5 bases to trimming and J lost 4 bases, with 11 bases between them. CDR3 in DNA: TGTGCCAGCAGCGACCCAGGGCCCACTGAAGCTTTCTTT. It is translated as CASSDPGPTEAFF.